This entry describes one TCR beta chain. This record comes from a study of OX40 agonist ivuxolimab in advanced cancers. V shed 4 bases and J shed 5 bases, with 8 bases lying between them. The germline V gene encodes CDR1 MRHNA and CDR2 SNTAGT. This CDR3 is built from 12 residues. Blood got drawn at baseline, again on cycle 4 day 1, and then on cycle 7 day 1. Clones were read by immunoSEQ multiplex PCR, and TCRdb kept only the in-frame ones, dropping some. The repertoire holds 84,000 or so clones, roughly 88% seen once, with approximately 0.26% in the top ten. The sample in question was CD4+ or CD8+ T cells sorted from blood, obtained in a trial of the OX40 agonist ivuxolimab. The source of this sequence is an adult with an advanced solid tumor such as melanoma, head and neck, liver or kidney cancer. The gene calls are TRBV6-4 and TRBJ2-5; D perhaps matches TRBD2 (6 bases). CDR3 bases: TGTGCCAGCAGTGCAGGAGGGGAGACCCAGTACTTC. The encoded protein is CASSAGGETQYF.